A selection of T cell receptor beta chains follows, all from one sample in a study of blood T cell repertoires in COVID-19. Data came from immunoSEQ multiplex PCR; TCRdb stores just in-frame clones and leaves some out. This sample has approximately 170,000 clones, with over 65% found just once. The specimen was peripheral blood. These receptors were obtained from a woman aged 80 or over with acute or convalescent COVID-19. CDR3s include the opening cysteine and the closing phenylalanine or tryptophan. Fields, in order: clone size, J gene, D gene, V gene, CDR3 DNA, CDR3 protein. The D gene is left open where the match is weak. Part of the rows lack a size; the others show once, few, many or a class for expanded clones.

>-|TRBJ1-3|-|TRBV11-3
TGTGCCAGCAGCCTTAACTCTGGAAACACCATATATTTT
CASSLNSGNTIYF
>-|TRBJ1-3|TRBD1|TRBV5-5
TGTGCCAGCAGCACGACCGGGACAGGGGGCTCAGCTGGAAACACCATATATTTT
CASSTTGTGGSAGNTIYF
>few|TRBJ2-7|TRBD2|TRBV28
TGTGCCAGCTATGCCGACAGCGGGAGTTTCCCTACCTACGAGCAGTACTTC
CASYADSGSFPTYEQYF
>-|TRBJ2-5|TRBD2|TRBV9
TGTGCCAGCAGCGTATCTAGCGGGAGTTATGAGACCCAGTACTTC
CASSVSSGSYETQYF
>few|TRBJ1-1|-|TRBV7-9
TGTGCCAGCAGCTTAGACACAAACACTGAAGCTTTCTTT
CASSLDTNTEAFF
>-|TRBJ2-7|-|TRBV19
TGTGCCAGTAGTACCCGACAGGTGACCGCCGAGCAGTACTTC
CASSTRQVTAEQYF
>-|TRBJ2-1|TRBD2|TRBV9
TGTGCCAGCAGCTCCGCGCGTGGTCCGGGACTAGCGGGAGAAAAGAATGAGCAGTTCTTC
CASSSARGPGLAGEKNEQFF
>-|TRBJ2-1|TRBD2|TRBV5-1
TGCGCCAGCAGTTCGGCGGGAGGAGGCCTGACGGAGCAGTTCTTC
CASSSAGGGLTEQFF
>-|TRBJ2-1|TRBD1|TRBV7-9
TGTGCCAGCAGGCGAACAGGGGTTGATGAGCAGTTCTTC
CASRRTGVDEQFF
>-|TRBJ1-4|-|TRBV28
TGTGCCAGCAGTTTATTACAGGGATTGAATGAAAAACTGTTTTTT
CASSLLQGLNEKLFF
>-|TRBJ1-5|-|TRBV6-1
TGTGCCAGCAGTGAGCGGAGGCAGGTCCTAAATCAGCCCCAGCATTTT
CASSERRQVLNQPQHF
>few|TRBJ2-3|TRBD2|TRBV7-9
TGTGCCAGCAGCTTGGGACTAGCGGGAGAGACAGATACGCAGTATTTT
CASSLGLAGETDTQYF
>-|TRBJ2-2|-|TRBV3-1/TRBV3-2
TGTGCCAGCAGACAGACAACAGAGACCGGGGAGCTGTTTTTT
CASRQTTETGELFF
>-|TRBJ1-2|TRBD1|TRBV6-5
TGTGCCAGCAGACCACAGGGGACCTATGGCTACACCTTC
CASRPQGTYGYTF
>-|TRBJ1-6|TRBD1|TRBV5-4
TGTGCCAGCAGCTTACGGACAGGGGGTAATAATTCACCCCTCCACTTT
CASSLRTGGNNSPLHF
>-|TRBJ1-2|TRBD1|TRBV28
TGTGCCAGCAAGACCTCCGGGACAGGGAGCGATGGCTACACCTTC
CASKTSGTGSDGYTF
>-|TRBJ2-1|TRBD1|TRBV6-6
TGTGCCAGCGAGGGACAGGGGCAAATTGGCAATGAGCAGTTCTTC
CASEGQGQIGNEQFF
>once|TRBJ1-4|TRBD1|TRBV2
TGTGCCAGCAGGACAGGGGAGGGTGAAAAACTGTTTTTT
CASRTGEGEKLFF
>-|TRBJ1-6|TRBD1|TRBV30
TGTGCCTGGAGTACAGGGACAGGGAATTCACCCCTCCACTTT
CAWSTGTGNSPLHF
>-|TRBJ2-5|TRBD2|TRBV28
TGTGCCAGCAGTTTCTTTGGACTAGCGGGAGTGGAGACCCAGTACTTC
CASSFFGLAGVETQYF
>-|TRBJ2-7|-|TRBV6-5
TGTGCCAGCAGTTACTCCCCGGACATCTCCTACGAGCAGTACTTC
CASSYSPDISYEQYF
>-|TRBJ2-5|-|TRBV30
TGTGCCTGGAGTGTAATGAGTTTCGGCCAAGAGACCCAGTACTTC
CAWSVMSFGQETQYF
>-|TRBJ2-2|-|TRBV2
TGTGCCAGCAGTGAAGACGGGGTGAACACCGGGGAGCTGTTTTTT
CASSEDGVNTGELFF
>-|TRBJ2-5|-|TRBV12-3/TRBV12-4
TGTGCCAGCAGTTTGGGGGCCAGTGAGACCCAGTACTTC
CASSLGASETQYF
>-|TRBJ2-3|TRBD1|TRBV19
TGTGCCAGTGCAGACAGGGGTGAGGATACGCAGTATTTT
CASADRGEDTQYF
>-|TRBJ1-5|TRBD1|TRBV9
TGTGCCAGCAGCGATGGGACAGGAGGTCAGCCCCAGCATTTT
CASSDGTGGQPQHF
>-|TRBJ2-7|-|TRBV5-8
TGTGCCAGCACCCCGGGGAATACCTACGAGCAGTACTTC
CASTPGNTYEQYF
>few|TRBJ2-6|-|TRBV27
TGTGCCAGCAGTTCCAGGCACAGTACCTCTGGGGCCAACGTCCTGACTTTC
CASSSRHSTSGANVLTF
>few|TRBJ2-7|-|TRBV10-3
TGTGCCATCAGTGAGTTTCAGGGAAACTACGAGCAGTACTTC
CAISEFQGNYEQYF
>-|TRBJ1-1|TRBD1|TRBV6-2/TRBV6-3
TGTGCCAGCAGCATGACAGGGCAGAACACTGAAGCTTTCTTT
CASSMTGQNTEAFF
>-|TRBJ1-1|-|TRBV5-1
TGCGCCAGCAGGGAGGGGAGCACTGAAGCTTTCTTT
CASREGSTEAFF
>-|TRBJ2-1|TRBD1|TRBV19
TGTGCCAGTAGTAAAACAGGGGGCAATGAGCAGTTCTTC
CASSKTGGNEQFF
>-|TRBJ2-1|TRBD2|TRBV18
TGTGCCAGCTCACTGACTAGCGGGGGGTATTACAATGAGCAGTTCTTC
CASSLTSGGYYNEQFF
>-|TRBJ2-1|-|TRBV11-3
TGTGCCAGCAGCCCCCGGGACACAACCTACAATGAGCAGTTCTTC
CASSPRDTTYNEQFF
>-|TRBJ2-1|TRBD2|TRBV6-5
TGTGCCAGCAGCCCCGGGACTAGCGTTTATGAGCAGTTCTTC
CASSPGTSVYEQFF
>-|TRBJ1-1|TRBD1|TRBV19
TGTGCCAGTAGTATAGCAGGGGGGAACACTGAAGCTTTCTTT
CASSIAGGNTEAFF
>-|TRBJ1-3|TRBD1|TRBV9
TGTGCCAGCAGCGTAGACAGGGGTGGAAACACCATATATTTT
CASSVDRGGNTIYF
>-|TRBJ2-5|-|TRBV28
TGTGCCAGCACCCCTAGCCGGGGAGAGACCCAGTACTTC
CASTPSRGETQYF
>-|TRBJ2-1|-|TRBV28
TGTGCCAGCTGTGACATGAATGAGCAGTTCTTC
CASCDMNEQFF
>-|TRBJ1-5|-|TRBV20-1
TGCAGTGCTAGTCCCAGAAGCGGGGCTATTCAGCCCCAGCATTTT
CSASPRSGAIQPQHF